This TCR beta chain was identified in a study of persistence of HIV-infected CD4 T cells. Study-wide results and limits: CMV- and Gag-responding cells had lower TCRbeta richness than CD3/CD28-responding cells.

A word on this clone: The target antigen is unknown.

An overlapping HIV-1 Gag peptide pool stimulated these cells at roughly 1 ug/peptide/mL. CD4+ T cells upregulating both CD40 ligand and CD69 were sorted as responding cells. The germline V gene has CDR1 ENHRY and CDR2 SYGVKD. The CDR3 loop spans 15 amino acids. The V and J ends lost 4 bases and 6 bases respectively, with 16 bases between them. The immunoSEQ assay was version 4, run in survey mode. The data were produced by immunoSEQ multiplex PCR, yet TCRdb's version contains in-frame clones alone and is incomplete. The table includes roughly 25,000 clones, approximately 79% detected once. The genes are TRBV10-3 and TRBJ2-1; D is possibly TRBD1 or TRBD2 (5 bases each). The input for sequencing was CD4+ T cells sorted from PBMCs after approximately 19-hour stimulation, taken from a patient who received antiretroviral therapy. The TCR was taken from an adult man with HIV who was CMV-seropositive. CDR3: CAISGPGTPLNEQFF. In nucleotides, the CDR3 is TGTGCCATCAGTGGACCCGGGACGCCCCTCAATGAGCAGTTCTTC.